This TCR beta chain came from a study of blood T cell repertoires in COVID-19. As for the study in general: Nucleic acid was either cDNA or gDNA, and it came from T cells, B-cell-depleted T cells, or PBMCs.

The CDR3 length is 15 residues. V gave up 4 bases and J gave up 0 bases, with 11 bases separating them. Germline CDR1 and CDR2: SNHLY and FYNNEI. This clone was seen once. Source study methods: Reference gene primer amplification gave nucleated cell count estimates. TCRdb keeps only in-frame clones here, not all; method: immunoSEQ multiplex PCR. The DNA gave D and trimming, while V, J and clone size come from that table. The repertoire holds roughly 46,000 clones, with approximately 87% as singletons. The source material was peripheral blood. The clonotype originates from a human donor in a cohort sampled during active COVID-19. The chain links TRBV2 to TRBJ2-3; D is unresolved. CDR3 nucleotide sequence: TGTGCCAGCAGTGGGTCTAGTTCTAGCACAGATACGCAGTATTTT. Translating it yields CASSGSSSSTDTQYF.